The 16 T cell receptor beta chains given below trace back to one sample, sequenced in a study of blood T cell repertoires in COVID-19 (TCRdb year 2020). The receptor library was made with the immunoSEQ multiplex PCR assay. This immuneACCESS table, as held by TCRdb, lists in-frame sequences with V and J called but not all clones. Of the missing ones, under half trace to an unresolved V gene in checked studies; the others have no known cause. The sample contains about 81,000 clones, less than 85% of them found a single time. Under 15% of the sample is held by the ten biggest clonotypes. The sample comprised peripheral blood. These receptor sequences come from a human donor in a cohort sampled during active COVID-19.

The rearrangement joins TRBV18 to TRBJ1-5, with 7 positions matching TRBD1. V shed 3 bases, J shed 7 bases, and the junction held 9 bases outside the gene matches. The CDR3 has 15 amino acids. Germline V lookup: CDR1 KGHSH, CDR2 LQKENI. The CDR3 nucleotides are TGTGCCAGCTCACCCATGGACGGAGGGGGCCAGCCCCAGCATTTT. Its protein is CASSPMDGGGQPQHF.

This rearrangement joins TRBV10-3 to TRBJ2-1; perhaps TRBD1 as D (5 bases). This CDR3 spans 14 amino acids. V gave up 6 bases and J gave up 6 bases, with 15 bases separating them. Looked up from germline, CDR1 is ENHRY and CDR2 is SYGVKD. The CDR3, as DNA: TGTGCCATCAGCAGGGATCCCAAATCCAATGAGCAGTTCTTC. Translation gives CAISRDPKSNEQFF.

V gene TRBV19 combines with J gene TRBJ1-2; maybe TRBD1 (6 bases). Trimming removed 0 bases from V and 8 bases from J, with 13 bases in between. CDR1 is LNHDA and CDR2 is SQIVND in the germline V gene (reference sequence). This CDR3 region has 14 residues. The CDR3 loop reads CASSIELRGSGYTF. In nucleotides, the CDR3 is TGTGCCAGTAGTATAGAACTCAGGGGAAGCGGCTACACCTTC.

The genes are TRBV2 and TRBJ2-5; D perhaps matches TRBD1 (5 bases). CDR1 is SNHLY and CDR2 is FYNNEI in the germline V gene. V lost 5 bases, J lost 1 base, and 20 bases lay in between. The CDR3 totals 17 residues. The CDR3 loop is CASSTTYGQGAQETQYF. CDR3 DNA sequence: TGTGCCAGCAGTACAACTTACGGACAAGGGGCCCAAGAGACCCAGTACTTC.

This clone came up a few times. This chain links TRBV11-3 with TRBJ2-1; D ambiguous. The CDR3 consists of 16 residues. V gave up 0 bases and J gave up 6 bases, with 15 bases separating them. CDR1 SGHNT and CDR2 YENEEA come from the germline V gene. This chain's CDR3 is CASSLDPTMNLNEQFF. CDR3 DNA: TGTGCCAGCAGCTTAGATCCCACAATGAACCTCAATGAGCAGTTCTTC.

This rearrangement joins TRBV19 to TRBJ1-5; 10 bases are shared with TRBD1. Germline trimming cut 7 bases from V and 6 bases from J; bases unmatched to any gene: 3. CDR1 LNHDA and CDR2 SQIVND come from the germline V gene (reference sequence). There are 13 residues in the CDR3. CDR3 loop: CASTTGGFQPQHF. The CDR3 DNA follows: TGTGCCAGTACGACAGGGGGCTTTCAGCCCCAGCATTTT.

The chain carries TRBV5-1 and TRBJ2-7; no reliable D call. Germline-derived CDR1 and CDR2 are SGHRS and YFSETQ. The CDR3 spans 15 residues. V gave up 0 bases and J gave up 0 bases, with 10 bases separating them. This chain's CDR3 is CASSLGSLSSYEQYF. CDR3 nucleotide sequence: TGCGCCAGCAGCTTGGGGTCTTTGAGCTCCTACGAGCAGTACTTC.

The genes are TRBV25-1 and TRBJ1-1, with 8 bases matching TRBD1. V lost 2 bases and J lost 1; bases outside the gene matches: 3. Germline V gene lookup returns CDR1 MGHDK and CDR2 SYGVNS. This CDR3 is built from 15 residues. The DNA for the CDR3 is TGTGCCAGCAGTGAAAGTGGACAGGGGAACACTGAAGCTTTCTTT. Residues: CASSESGQGNTEAFF.

The CDR3 DNA sequence: TGTGCCAGTAGTACCCGACAAATGAACACTGAAGCTTTCTTT. Its protein product is CASSTRQMNTEAFF. The J gene is TRBJ1-1, the V gene TRBV19; D unresolved. The CDR3 extends over 14 amino acids. Germline V lookup: CDR1 LNHDA, CDR2 SQIVND (reference sequence). The V and J ends lost 4 bases and 0 bases respectively, with 9 bases between them.

In nucleotides, the CDR3 is TGTGCCAGCAGGTTTGCAGGGGTCATGGATAATGAAAAACTGTTTTTT. This gives the protein CASRFAGVMDNEKLFF. The chain employs TRBV27 and TRBJ1-4; TRBD1 might be the D (6 bases). Trimming shortened V by 6 bases and J by 4 bases, and 18 bases separated the two germline ends. Germline V lookup: CDR1 MNHEY, CDR2 SMNVEV (reference sequence). CDR3 length equals 16 residues.

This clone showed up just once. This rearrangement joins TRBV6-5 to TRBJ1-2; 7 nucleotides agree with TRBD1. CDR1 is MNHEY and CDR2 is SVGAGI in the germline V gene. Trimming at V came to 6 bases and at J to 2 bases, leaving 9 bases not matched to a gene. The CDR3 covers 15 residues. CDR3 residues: CASSQDRARNYGYTF. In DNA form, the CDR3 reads TGTGCCAGCAGCCAAGACAGGGCGAGAAACTATGGCTACACCTTC.

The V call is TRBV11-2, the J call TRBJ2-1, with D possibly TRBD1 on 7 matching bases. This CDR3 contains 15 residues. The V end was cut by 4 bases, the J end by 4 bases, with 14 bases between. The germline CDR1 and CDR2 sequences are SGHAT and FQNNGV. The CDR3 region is CASSSGGTAYNEQFF. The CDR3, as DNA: TGTGCCAGCAGCTCAGGGGGGACAGCGTACAATGAGCAGTTCTTC.

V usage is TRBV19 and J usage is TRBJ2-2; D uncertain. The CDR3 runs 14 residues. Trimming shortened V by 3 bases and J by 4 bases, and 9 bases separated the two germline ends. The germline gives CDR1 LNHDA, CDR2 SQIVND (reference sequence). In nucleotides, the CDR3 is TGTGCCAGTAGTATGCTAGGAAGCACCGGGGAGCTGTTTTTT. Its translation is CASSMLGSTGELFF.

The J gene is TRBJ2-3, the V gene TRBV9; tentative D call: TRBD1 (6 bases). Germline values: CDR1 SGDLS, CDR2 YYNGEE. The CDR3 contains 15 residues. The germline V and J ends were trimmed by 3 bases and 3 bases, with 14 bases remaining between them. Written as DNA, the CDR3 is TGTGCCAGCAGCGCCCGAGGGGGAGAGACAGATACGCAGTATTTT. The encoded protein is CASSARGGETDTQYF.

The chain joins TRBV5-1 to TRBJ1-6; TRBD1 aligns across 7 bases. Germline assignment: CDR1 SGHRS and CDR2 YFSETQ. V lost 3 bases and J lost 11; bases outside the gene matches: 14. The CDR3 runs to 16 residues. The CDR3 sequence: CASSWGPGQETTPLHF. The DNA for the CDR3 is TGCGCCAGCAGCTGGGGGCCCGGACAGGAAACAACACCCCTCCACTTT.

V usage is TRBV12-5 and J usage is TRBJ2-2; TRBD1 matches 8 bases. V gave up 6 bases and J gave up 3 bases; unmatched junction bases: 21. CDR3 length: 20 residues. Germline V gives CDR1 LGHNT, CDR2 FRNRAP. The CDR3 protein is CASGIPTLGQGFFDTGELFF. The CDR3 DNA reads TGTGCTAGTGGAATTCCAACACTCGGACAGGGATTTTTTGACACCGGGGAGCTGTTTTTT.